The 20 T cell receptor beta chains presented below share a single source sample, sequenced in a study of T cell responses to AZD1222 COVID-19 vaccine. Measured with immunoSEQ multiplex PCR; TCRdb has only the in-frame clones, and not every one. The data hold over 70,000 clones, with 70% to 90% observed a single time. Here the sequenced sample was peripheral blood, taken on day 0 of MenACWY control vaccination. The receptors originated from an adult in good health.

The V call is TRBV6-2 or TRBV6-3, the J call TRBJ1-5; D unresolved. The CDR3 consists of 14 residues. V dropped 2 bases and J dropped 4 bases, with 9 bases sitting between them. Germline-derived CDR1 and CDR2 are MNHEY and SVGEGT. CDR3: CASSYGQRNQPQHF. The CDR3 DNA is TGTGCCAGCAGTTACGGGCAGAGGAATCAGCCCCAGCATTTT.

This chain joins TRBV18 and TRBJ1-5; the match to TRBD1 covers 11 bases. Germline CDR1 reads KGHSH; CDR2 reads LQKENI. Trimming took 5 bases from V and 4 from J; bases not matched to a gene: 10. The CDR3 has 17 residues. The CDR3 coding sequence is TGTGCCAGCTCAGGGGGACAGGGGGGATTTAAGAATCAGCCCCAGCATTTT. Its protein product is CASSGGQGGFKNQPQHF.

The V call is TRBV2, the J call TRBJ1-1; D call uncertain. The V end lost 6 bases, the J end lost 6 bases, and 17 bases lay between the germline ends. Germline CDR1 reads SNHLY; CDR2 reads FYNNEI. The CDR3 is made up of 14 amino acids. CDR3 in DNA: TGTGCCAGCAGGGACGACCAGCCCGGCGCTGAAGCTTTCTTT. This gives the protein CASRDDQPGAEAFF.

This clone was counted once. This chain links TRBV7-2 with TRBJ1-2, with TRBD1 matching over 8 bases. V lost 5 bases to trimming and J lost 4 bases; unmatched junction nucleotides: 9. Germline CDR1 reads SGHTA; CDR2 reads FQGNSA. The CDR3 runs to 15 residues. Here the CDR3 reads CASSEGQGVVYGYTF. The CDR3, as DNA: TGTGCCAGCAGCGAAGGACAGGGCGTCGTCTATGGCTACACCTTC.

The chain has TRBV3-1 (or the pseudogene TRBV3-2) and TRBJ1-5; possibly TRBD1 for D (6 bases). The CDR3 is 15 residues long. The germline CDR1 and CDR2 sequences are LGHDT and YNNKEL (reference sequence). The germline V and J ends were trimmed by 1 base and 4 bases, with 11 bases remaining between them. CDR3 in amino acids: CASSQGGRGNQPQHF. Written as DNA, the CDR3 is TGTGCCAGCAGCCAAGGGGGCAGGGGAAATCAGCCCCAGCATTTT.

The CDR3 protein is CASSPTPQWTQYF. CDR3 sequence (DNA): TGTGCCAGCAGCCCGACCCCTCAGTGGACCCAGTACTTC. V gene TRBV9 combines with J gene TRBJ2-5; D gene ambiguous. Germline V lookup: CDR1 SGDLS, CDR2 YYNGEE. The V and J ends lost 4 bases and 7 bases respectively, with 14 bases between them. The CDR3 has 13 residues. Drawing the rest from reference TRBV9 and TRBJ2-5, the complete variable domain is DSGVTQTPKHLITATGQRVTLRCSPRSGDLSVYWYQQSLDQGLQFLIQYYNGEERAKGNILERFSAQQFPDLHSELNLSSLELGDSALYFCASSPTPQWTQYFGPGTRLLVL.

V is TRBV30 and J is TRBJ1-5, with D perhaps TRBD1 (6 bases). CDR3 size: 17 residues. V dropped 0 bases and J dropped 0 bases, with 15 bases sitting between them. The germline CDR1 and CDR2 sequences are GTSNPN and SVGIG (reference sequence). The CDR3 here is CAWSVRVGAYSNQPQHF. For the CDR3, the DNA is TGTGCCTGGAGTGTACGGGTGGGGGCTTATAGCAATCAGCCCCAGCATTTT. Combining the CDR3 with reference TRBV30 and TRBJ1-5 gives the whole variable domain SQTIHQWPATLVQPVGSPLSLECTVEGTSNPNLYWYRQAAGRGLQLLFYSVGIGQISSEVPQNLSASRPQDRQFILSSKKLLLSDSGFYLCAWSVRVGAYSNQPQHFGDGTRLSIL.

This chain links TRBV19 with TRBJ2-5; 7 positions agree with TRBD1. After removal of 5 bases from V and 4 bases from J, the junction contained 13 bases not matched to a gene. Germline V lookup: CDR1 LNHDA, CDR2 SQIVND (reference sequence). CDR3 length: 16 residues. This CDR3 reads CASSLAFSTGSETQYF. The CDR3 DNA reads as TGTGCCAGTAGTCTCGCCTTCTCGACAGGGTCAGAGACCCAGTACTTC.

V gene TRBV6-1 combines with J gene TRBJ1-5, with 7 nucleotides matching TRBD1. Germline loops: CDR1 MNHNS, CDR2 SASEGT. V was pared by 5 bases and J by 7 bases, with 8 bases of the junction left unmatched. The CDR3 has 14 amino acids. CDR3 sequence: CASSSRQGWQPQHF. The CDR3 region has the DNA TGTGCCAGCAGTTCCCGACAGGGTTGGCAGCCCCAGCATTTT.

This clone was detected only once. V gene TRBV19 combines with J gene TRBJ1-4, with a possible D match to TRBD1 (6 bases). Trimming left V 5 bases short and J 4 bases short, with 11 bases between. The CDR3 runs to 14 residues. Germline lookup yields CDR1 LNHDA and CDR2 SQIVND (reference sequence). In nucleotides, the CDR3 is TGTGCCAGTAGTCCGGACAGAAGTAATGAAAAACTGTTTTTT. Translating gives CASSPDRSNEKLFF.

The chain employs TRBV7-2 and TRBJ1-6, with a tentative D call TRBD1 (6 bases). CDR1 SGHTA and CDR2 FQGNSA come from the germline V gene. V was clipped by 6 bases and J by 5 bases, with 14 bases between them. The CDR3 consists of 15 residues. In nucleotides, the CDR3 is TGTGCCAGCAGACCGGGAGGGGGGGATAATTCACCCCTCCACTTT. It translates to CASRPGGGDNSPLHF.

This clone appeared a single time. The rearrangement uses TRBV11-2 and TRBJ2-3; no firm D call. Germline V lookup: CDR1 SGHAT, CDR2 FQNNGV. Trimming removed 5 bases at V and 2 bases at J, with 5 bases between. This CDR3 is 12 amino acids long. For the CDR3, the DNA is TGTGCCAGCAGCCCGACCACAGATACGCAGTATTTT. Protein sequence: CASSPTTDTQYF.

This clone turned up a few times. The DNA of the CDR3 is TGTGCCAGCAGCACCTCCGGTAGGGGGGGGGCCGCCGGGGAGCTGTTTTTT. Translation: CASSTSGRGGAAGELFF. The V gene is TRBV21-1, the J gene TRBJ2-2; the D call in the table, TRBD2, was not verified against the DNA. TRBV21-1 counts as a pseudogene. This CDR3 contains 17 residues.

As to this clone: Other DNA sequences in this specimen translate into the identical CDR3. The chain links TRBV5-4 to TRBJ1-5; D is uncertain. V was cut by 0 bases and J by 5 bases, with 6 bases left in between. Germline V gives CDR1 SGHNT, CDR2 YYREEE (reference sequence). The CDR3 contains 13 residues. The CDR3: CASSLGRDQPQHF. The CDR3 nucleotides are TGTGCCAGCAGCTTGGGGCGGGATCAGCCCCAGCATTTT.

V and J are TRBV6-5 and TRBJ1-2; D unclear. The V end was cut by 6 bases, the J end by 7 bases, with 18 bases between. CDR3 size: 14 residues. Germline CDR1 reads MNHEY; CDR2 reads SVGAGI. CDR3 in DNA: TGTGCCAGCAGCCCGAGCGTTTGGGTGTTTGGCTACACCTTC. Protein product: CASSPSVWVFGYTF.

This sequence joins TRBV7-9 and TRBJ1-2; 10 bases align to TRBD1. The CDR3 length is 14 residues. In germline, CDR1 is SEHNR, CDR2 FQNEAQ (reference sequence). The trim removed 0 bases at V and 6 bases at J, leaving 1 base unmatched. In nucleotides, the CDR3 is TGTGCCAGCAGCTTAGCGGGACAGGGGAATGGCTACACCTTC. Protein product: CASSLAGQGNGYTF. The full variable domain, in which reference TRBV7-9 and TRBJ1-2 provide the parts outside the CDR3, is DTGVSQNPRHKITKRGQNVTFRCDPISEHNRLYWYRQTLGQGPEFLTYFQNEAQLEKSRLLSDRFSAERPKGSFSTLEIQRTEQGDSAMYLCASSLAGQGNGYTFGSGTRLTVV.

This chain joins TRBV28 and TRBJ1-6; D is unresolved. CDR1 is MDHEN, CDR2 SYDVKM, per germline. The CDR3 spans 11 residues. The V end was cut by 3 bases, the J end by 9 bases, with 3 bases between. In DNA, the CDR3 is TGTGCCAGCAGTTTTCGTTCACCCCTCCACTTT. Its translation is CASSFRSPLHF. Complete variable domain (other parts from reference TRBV28 and TRBJ1-6): DVKVTQSSRYLVKRTGEKVFLECVQDMDHENMFWYRQDPGLGLRLIYFSYDVKMKEKGDIPEGYSVSREKKERFSLILESASTNQTSMYLCASSFRSPLHFGNGTRLTVT.

The chain is built from TRBV5-4 and TRBJ1-2; TRBD1 aligns across 7 bases. With 5 bases clipped from V and 5 bases from J, the junction kept 12 bases outside the gene matches. The germline gives CDR1 SGHNT, CDR2 YYREEE (reference sequence). This CDR3 spans 15 amino acids. The CDR3 DNA reads TGTGCCAGCAGTTCCGACAGGGCCCGTGGTTATGGCTACACCTTC. It is translated as CASSSDRARGYGYTF.

The chain uses TRBV6-2 or TRBV6-3 and TRBJ1-5, with TRBD1 matching 9 bases. The ends lost 2 bases at V and 0 bases at J; junction bases unmatched: 11. The germline CDR1 and CDR2 sequences are MNHEY and SVGEGT. CDR3 length: 19 residues. CDR3 DNA sequence: TGTGCCAGCAGTTACGCCTCCGGACAGGGGAGTTATAGCAATCAGCCCCAGCATTTT. This encodes CASSYASGQGSYSNQPQHF.

The V and J genes are TRBV6-5 and TRBJ1-5; D perhaps matches TRBD1 (5 bases). The CDR3 runs to 14 residues. Between the trimmed V and J ends, which lost 10 bases and 3 bases, there was a span of 16 bases. Germline lookup yields CDR1 MNHEY and CDR2 SVGAGI. The DNA for the CDR3 is TGTGCCACCTCCGGGACCGATTCCAATCAGCCCCAGCATTTT. This gives the protein CATSGTDSNQPQHF.